The 17 T cell receptor beta chains below all came from one sample that was sequenced in a study of CD8+ T cells in alopecia areata (dated 2018 in TCRdb). Cells from pooled mouse cutaneous lymph nodes were stained for CD4, CD8alpha, NKG2D, NKG2ACE and other markers and then sorted on a BD Influx. Libraries came from the immunoSEQ multiplex PCR assay. To provide template for TCR sequencing, every sample had RNA extracted and reverse transcribed into cDNA. TCRdb obtained this table from immuneACCESS and retained in-frame rearrangements with V and J assigned. These tables miss some clones; where compared with another copy, unresolved V genes account for less than half of the shortfall, and the remainder is unexplained. This sample includes roughly 260,000 clones, and none of them was observed just once. The ten largest clones take up 0.9% to 1.5% of the sample. The sample was CD4+ T cells sorted from a lymph node. The receptors were gathered from a C3H/HeJ mouse with alopecia areata. The MHC haplotype for this mouse line is H2-k.

A remark on this clone: The gene names here belong to mouse. The CDR3 end falls 4 residues outside the read, so it is completed with the germline J gene. The rearrangement uses TRBV13-2 and TRBJ2-5; 9 bases are shared with TRBD1. CDR1 is NNHNN, CDR2 SYGAGS, per germline (reference sequence). The CDR3 is made up of 15 amino acids. CDR3 region: CASGDRRQGGDTQYF. Partial CDR3 DNA: TGTGCCAGCGGTGATCGACGACAGGGGGGAGAC.

This clone was recorded a few times. Any gene name here is a mouse gene name. The read ends 4 residues early relative to the CDR3; the germline J gene fills the gap. The identical CDR3 is also encoded by other nucleotide sequences in the sample. V usage is TRBV19 and J usage is TRBJ2-1; a possible D gene is TRBD1 (7 bases). Trimming cost V 5 bases and J 1 base, with 10 bases left between them. This CDR3 has 14 residues. The germline CDR1 and CDR2 sequences are FNHDT and SITEND (reference sequence). The CDR3 is CASRAGGNYAEQFF. CDR3 DNA (partial): TGTGCCAGCAGAGCAGGGGGGAACTATGCT.

Worth noting for this clone: Mouse names are used for the genes. The DNA ends 4 residues before the CDR3 does, and the rest of the CDR3 is filled in from the germline J gene. The genes are TRBV13-2 and TRBJ2-2; 9 bases agree with TRBD2. The CDR3 consists of 14 residues. Germline V lookup: CDR1 NNHNN, CDR2 SYGAGS (reference sequence). V lost 3 bases, J lost 6 bases, and 3 bases stayed unmatched. CDR3 residues: CASGGLGAPGQLYF. CDR3 bases read: TGTGCCAGCGGTGGACTGGGGGCCCCCGGG.

In regard to this clone: Gene names follow the mouse nomenclature. The CDR3 sequence: CASSIGTGFTEVFF. The part of the CDR3 DNA that was read is TGTGCCAGCAGTATCGGGACAGGGTTCACA. This chain joins TRBV19 and TRBJ1-1, with 9 bases that match TRBD1. The read ends 4 residues shy of where the CDR3 ends; the end is completed using the germline J gene. CDR1 and CDR2 (germline): FNHDT, SITEND (reference sequence). The length of the CDR3 is 14 residues. The ends lost 2 bases at V and 4 bases at J; junction bases unmatched: 3. The full variable domain, rest sourced from reference TRBV19 and TRBJ1-1, is GGIITQTPKFLIGQEGQKLTLKCQQNFNHDTMYWYRQDSGKGLRLIYYSITENDLQKGDLSEGYDASREKKSSFSLTVTSAQKNEMAVFLCASSIGTGFTEVFFGKGTRLTVV.

This clone was seen only a few times. All gene names here are mouse names. The DNA ends 4 residues before the CDR3 does, and the rest of the CDR3 is filled in from the germline J gene. This chain joins TRBV1 and TRBJ1-1; TRBD1 might be the D (6 bases). The CDR3 covers 14 residues. Per germline, CDR1 NSQYPW and CDR2 LRSPGD (reference sequence). The covered CDR3 bases are TGCACCTGCAGTGCAGTTGGGACAAAAACA. As protein: CTCSAVGTKT. The entire CDR3 sequence reads CTCSAVGTKTEVFF. Variable domain in full (rest from reference TRBV1 and TRBJ1-1): VTLLEQNPRWRLVPRGQAVNLRCILKNSQYPWMSWYQQDLQKQLQWLFTLRSPGDKEVKSLPGADYLATRVTDTELRLQVANMSQGRTLYCTCSAVGTKTEVFFGKGTRLTVV.

Notes on this clone: The genes and germline here are from mouse. The observed sequence ends 4 residues before the CDR3 terminus, with the missing tail filled in from the germline J gene. The rearrangement links TRBV21 to TRBJ2-4; 11 bases agree with TRBD1. TRBV21 is identified as an open reading frame with a role that is uncertain. This CDR3 is built from 14 residues. The chain's CDR3 is CASSPGQGANTLYF. CDR3 DNA, as far as it was read: TGTGCTAGCAGTCCCGGACAGGGGGCGAAC.

On this clone: Mouse germline and gene names are used. The read gets to within 4 residues of the CDR3 end, and the germline J gene fills in the rest. V and J are TRBV13-1 and TRBJ2-5; 10 bases are shared with TRBD2. V was pared by 1 base and J by 2 bases, with 4 bases of the junction left unmatched. Germline CDR1 and CDR2: NSHNY and SYGAGN. The CDR3 totals 16 residues. The CDR3 is CASSDRLGGRQDTQYF. The sequenced CDR3 bases are TGTGCCAGCAGTGATCGGCTGGGGGGGCGCCAAGAC.

A word on this clone: Mouse germline and gene names are used. CDR3 sequence reads: CASTTGGNYAEQFF. The covered CDR3 bases are TGTGCCAGCACTACTGGGGGGAACTATGCT. The rearrangement links TRBV19 to TRBJ2-1; 9 nucleotides match TRBD2. The missing CDR3 end, 4 residues past where the read stops, is filled in from the germline J gene. J lost 1 base, V lost 6 bases, and 2 bases had no gene match. Germline assignment: CDR1 FNHDT and CDR2 SITEND (reference sequence). The CDR3 loop spans 14 amino acids.

A word on this clone: Each gene name is a mouse one. Sequencing ends 4 residues short of the CDR3 end; the germline J gene provides the rest. The same CDR3 is also encoded by other DNA sequences in this sample. V is TRBV5 and J is TRBJ1-1, with TRBD1 matching over 7 bases. The CDR3 spans 15 residues. Germline lookup yields CDR1 LGHNA and CDR2 YNLKQL (reference sequence). Trimming removed 1 base from V and 0 bases from J; junction bases left unmatched: 2. The DNA read from the CDR3 is TGTGCCAGCAGCCAAGGACAGGGAGCAAACACA. The encoded protein is CASSQGQGANT. The CDR3 in its entirety is CASSQGQGANTEVFF.

Turning to this clone: Mouse gene names and germline throughout. The CDR3 end is not reached by the read, which stops 4 residues before it; the germline J gene fills it in. The rearrangement uses TRBV13-2 and TRBJ2-5; 9 nucleotides align to TRBD1. The CDR3 has 15 amino acids. Germline CDR1 reads NNHNN; CDR2 reads SYGAGS (reference sequence). CDR3 DNA, as far as it was read: TGTGCCAGCGGTGATGCATGGGACAGGGAAGAC. This translates into CASGDAWDRED. The whole CDR3 sequence reads CASGDAWDREDTQYF.

This clone has a count of ten or more. Here the gene names and germline are mouse. Read sequence stops 4 residues before the CDR3 end, and the germline J gene provides the missing end. Other DNA sequences in this sample translate to the same CDR3. The V gene is TRBV13-3, the J gene TRBJ2-7; D remains unclear. V was cut by 2 bases and J by 0 bases, with 6 bases left in between. The CDR3 length is 13 residues. Germline V gives CDR1 NNHDY, CDR2 SYVADS. CDR3 bases read: TGTGCCAGCAGTGAACAAAGCTCCTAT. The encoded protein is CASSEQSSY. The whole CDR3 sequence is CASSEQSSYEQYF.

Concerning this clone itself: Genes and germline come from the mouse. The read halts 4 residues ahead of the CDR3 end, with the missing end drawn from the germline J gene. Other nucleotide sequences from this sample produce the same CDR3. V is TRBV1 and J is TRBJ2-3; possibly TRBD1 for D (6 bases). This CDR3 spans 13 amino acids. Germline V gives CDR1 NSQYPW, CDR2 LRSPGD (reference sequence). Trimming took off 3 bases at V and 4 bases at J, with 8 bases between the two ends. CDR3 bases read: TGCACCTGCAGTGCTGGACAGTCAGAA. This translates into CTCSAGQSE. The CDR3, in full, reads CTCSAGQSETLYF.

With regard to this clone: The gene symbols are mouse symbols. The CDR3 reads CTCSGRQGANTEVFF. The sequenced part of the CDR3 DNA is TGCACCTGCAGTGGGAGACAGGGGGCAAACACA. V is TRBV1 and J is TRBJ1-1; 9 positions match TRBD1. The CDR3 extends 4 residues past the end of the read, so its final part is completed from the germline J gene. Germline V gene sequence: CDR1 NSQYPW, CDR2 LRSPGD (reference sequence). This CDR3 contains 15 residues. V dropped 4 bases and J dropped 0; count of bases not matched to a gene: 3.

This clone came up many times. Gene names refer to mouse genes. The CDR3 extends 4 residues past the end of the read, so its final part is completed from the germline J gene. This CDR3 is also generated by other DNA sequences in the sample. This chain links TRBV19 with TRBJ1-2; 8 bases match TRBD1. V trimming: 4 bases; J trimming: 2 bases; junction bases outside the gene matches: 4. Germline V gene data show CDR1 as FNHDT and CDR2 as SITEND (reference sequence). The CDR3 covers 14 residues. The part of the CDR3 DNA that was read is TGTGCCAGCAGTGACAGGGGAGGGAACTCC. This sequence encodes CASSDRGGNS. The full CDR3 sequence reads CASSDRGGNSDYTF.

This clone was seen a few times. Mouse germline and gene names are used. The read ends 4 residues early relative to the CDR3; the germline J gene fills the gap. Other nucleotide sequences from this sample produce the same CDR3. This chain uses TRBV19 with TRBJ1-2, with 9 bases aligning to TRBD1. V trimming: 4 bases; J trimming: 0 bases; junction bases outside the gene matches: 4. The CDR3 covers 15 residues. Per germline, CDR1 FNHDT and CDR2 SITEND (reference sequence). The sequenced part of the CDR3 DNA is TGTGCCAGCAGTCCGGACAGGGGAGCAAACTCC. This gives the protein CASSPDRGANS. The whole CDR3 protein reads CASSPDRGANSDYTF.

On this clone itself: Here the gene names and germline are mouse. With the read ending 3 residues before the CDR3 end, the germline J gene is used to fill in that end. This chain joins TRBV1 and TRBJ1-6; 10 bases align to TRBD1. TRBJ1-6 is labeled an ORF, and its function is uncertain. Germline CDR1 reads NSQYPW; CDR2 reads LRSPGD (reference sequence). Losses at the gene ends were 0 bases for V and 5 bases for J; bases not matched to a gene: 1. The CDR3 has 16 amino acids. The DNA read from the CDR3 is TGCACCTGCAGTGCAGATGGGACAGGGGATAATTCGCCC. This gives the protein CTCSADGTGDNSP. The full CDR3 protein reads CTCSADGTGDNSPLYF.

Concerning this clone: Genes and germline are mouse. The DNA read from the CDR3 is TGTGCCAGCAGCCAAGAAACAGGGGAAAACACCGGG. Translation gives CASSQETGENTG. In full, the CDR3 reads CASSQETGENTGQLYF. This chain connects TRBV5 to TRBJ2-2; 7 positions match TRBD1. The CDR3 goes on 4 residues after the read ends, and that part is filled in from the germline J gene. Looked up from germline, CDR1 is LGHNA and CDR2 is YNLKQL (reference sequence). V lost 0 bases, J lost 1 base, and 2 bases stayed unmatched. The CDR3 has 16 residues.